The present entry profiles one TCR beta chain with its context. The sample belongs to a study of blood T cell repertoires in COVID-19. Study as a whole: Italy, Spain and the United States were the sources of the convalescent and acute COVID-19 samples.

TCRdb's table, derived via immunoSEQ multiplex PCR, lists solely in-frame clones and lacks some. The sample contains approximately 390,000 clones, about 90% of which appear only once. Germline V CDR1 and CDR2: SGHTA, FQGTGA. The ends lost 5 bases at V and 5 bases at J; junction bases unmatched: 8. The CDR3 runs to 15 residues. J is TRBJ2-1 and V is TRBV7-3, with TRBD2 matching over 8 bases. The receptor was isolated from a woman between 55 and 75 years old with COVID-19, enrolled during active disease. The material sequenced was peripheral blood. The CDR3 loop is CASSPLAGINNEQFF. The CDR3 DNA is TGTGCCAGCAGCCCCCTAGCGGGTATCAACAATGAGCAGTTCTTC.